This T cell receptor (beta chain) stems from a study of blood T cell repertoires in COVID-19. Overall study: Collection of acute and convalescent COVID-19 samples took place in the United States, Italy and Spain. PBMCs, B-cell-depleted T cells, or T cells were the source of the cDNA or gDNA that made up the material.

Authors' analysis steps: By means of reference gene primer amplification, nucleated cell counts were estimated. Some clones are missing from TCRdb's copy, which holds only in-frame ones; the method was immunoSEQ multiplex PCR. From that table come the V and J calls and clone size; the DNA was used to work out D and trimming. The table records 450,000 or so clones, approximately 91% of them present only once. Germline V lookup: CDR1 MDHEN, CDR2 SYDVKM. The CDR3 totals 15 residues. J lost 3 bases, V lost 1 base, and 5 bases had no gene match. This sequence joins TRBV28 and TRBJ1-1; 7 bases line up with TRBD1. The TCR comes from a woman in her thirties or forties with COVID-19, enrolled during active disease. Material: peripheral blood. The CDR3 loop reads CASSLYEGAYTEAFF. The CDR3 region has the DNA TGTGCCAGCAGTTTATACGAGGGGGCGTACACTGAAGCTTTCTTT.